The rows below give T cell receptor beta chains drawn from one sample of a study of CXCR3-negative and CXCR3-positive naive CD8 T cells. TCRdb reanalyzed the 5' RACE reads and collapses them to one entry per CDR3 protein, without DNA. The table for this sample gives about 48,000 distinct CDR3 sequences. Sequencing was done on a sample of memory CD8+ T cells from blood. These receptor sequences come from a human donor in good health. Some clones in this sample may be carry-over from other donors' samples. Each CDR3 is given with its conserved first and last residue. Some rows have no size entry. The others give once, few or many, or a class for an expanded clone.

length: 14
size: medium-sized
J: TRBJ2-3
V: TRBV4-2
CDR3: CASSGTSDTDTQYF

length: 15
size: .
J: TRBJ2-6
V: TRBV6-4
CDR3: CASSDSGAGANVLTF

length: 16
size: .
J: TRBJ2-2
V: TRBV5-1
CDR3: CASSLRFGENTGELFF

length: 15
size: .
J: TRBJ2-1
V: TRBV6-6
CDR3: CASSSAGLSYNEQFF

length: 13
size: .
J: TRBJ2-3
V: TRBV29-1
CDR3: CSVERINTDTQYF

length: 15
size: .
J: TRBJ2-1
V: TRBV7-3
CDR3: CASSFSGAGLNEQFF

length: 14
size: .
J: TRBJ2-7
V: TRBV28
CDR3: CASSFGDISYEQYF

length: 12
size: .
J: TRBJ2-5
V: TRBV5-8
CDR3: CASSLRGETQYF

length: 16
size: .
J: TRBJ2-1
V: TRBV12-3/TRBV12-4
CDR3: CASRGLVTTSYNEQFF

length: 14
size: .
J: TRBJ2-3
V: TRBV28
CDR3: CASSTRGLTDTQYF

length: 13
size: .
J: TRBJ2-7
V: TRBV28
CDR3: CASSLIDLPEQYF

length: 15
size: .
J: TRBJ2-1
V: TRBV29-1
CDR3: CSVEDFSQGTREQFF

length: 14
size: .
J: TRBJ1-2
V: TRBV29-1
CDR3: CSVEDLGGTYGYTF

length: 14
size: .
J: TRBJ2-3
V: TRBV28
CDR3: CASSLEASTDTQYF

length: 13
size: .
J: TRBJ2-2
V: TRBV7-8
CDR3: CASSLETRGELFF

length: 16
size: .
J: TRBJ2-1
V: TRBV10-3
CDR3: CAISDWSGGTYNEQFF

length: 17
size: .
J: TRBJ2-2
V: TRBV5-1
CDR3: CASSLDLAFANTGELFF

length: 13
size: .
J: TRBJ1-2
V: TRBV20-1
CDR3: CSARWGVVYGYTF

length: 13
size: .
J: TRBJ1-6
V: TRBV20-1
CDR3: CSARDRKNSPLHF

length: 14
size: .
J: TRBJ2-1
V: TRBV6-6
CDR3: CASSYSSDLSEQFF

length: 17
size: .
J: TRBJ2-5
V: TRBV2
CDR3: CASSEKGGGFQQETQYF

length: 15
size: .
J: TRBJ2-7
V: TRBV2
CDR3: CASRDTGIRPYEQYF

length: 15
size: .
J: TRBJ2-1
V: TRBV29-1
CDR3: CSVENRGGSMDEQFF

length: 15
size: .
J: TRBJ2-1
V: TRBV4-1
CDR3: CASSRTGENYNEQFF

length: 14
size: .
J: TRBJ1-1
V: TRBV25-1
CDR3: CASSDPDLRTEAFF

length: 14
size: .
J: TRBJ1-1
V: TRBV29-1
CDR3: CSVEAGAPNTEAFF

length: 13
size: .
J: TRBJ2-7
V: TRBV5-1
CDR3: CASSLGDGYEQYF

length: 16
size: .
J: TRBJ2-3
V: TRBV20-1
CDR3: CSARDVLGLSTDTQYF

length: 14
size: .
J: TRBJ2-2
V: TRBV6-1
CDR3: CASMEGARSGELFF

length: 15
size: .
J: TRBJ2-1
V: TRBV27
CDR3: CASSLADVYYNEQFF

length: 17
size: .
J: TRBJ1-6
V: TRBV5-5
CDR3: CASSLTWDMDFNSPLHF

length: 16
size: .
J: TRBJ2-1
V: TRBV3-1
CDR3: CSSSQDLQGPFGEQFF

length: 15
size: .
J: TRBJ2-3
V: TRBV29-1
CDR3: CSVEWSARGADTQYF

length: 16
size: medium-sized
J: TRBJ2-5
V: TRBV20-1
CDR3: CSARDVLAGDQETQYF

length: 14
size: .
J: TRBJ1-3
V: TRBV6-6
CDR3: CASSIDRAGNTIYF

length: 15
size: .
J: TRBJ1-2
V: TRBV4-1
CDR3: CASSQGPGTFYGYTF

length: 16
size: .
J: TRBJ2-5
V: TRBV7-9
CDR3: CASSSGGGGLQETQYF

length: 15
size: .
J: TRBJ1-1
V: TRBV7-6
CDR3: CASSLSEAGNTEAFF

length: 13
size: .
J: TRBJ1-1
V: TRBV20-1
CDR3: CSAGQGAVTEAFF

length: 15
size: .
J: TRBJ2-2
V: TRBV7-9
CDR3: CASSLGDLNTGELFF

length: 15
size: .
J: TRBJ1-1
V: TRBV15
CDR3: CATSRELRGGTEAFF

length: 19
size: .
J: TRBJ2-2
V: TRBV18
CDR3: CASSPRRTSWEVNTGELFF

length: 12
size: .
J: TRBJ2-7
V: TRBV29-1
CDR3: CSVEVGRNEQYF

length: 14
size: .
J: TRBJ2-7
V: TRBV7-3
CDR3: CASSLFGTGAEQYF

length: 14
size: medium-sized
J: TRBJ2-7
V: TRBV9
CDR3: CASSVGDSSYEQYF

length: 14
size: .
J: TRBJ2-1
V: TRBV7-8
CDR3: CASSLAPQDNEQFF

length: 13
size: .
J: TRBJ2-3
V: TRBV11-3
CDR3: CASSLSVTDTQYF

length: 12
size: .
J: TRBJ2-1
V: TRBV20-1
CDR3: CSARRGYNEQFF

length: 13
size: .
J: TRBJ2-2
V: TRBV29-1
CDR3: CSVETPAPGELFF

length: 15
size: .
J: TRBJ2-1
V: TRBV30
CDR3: CAWSGGEDFYNEQFF

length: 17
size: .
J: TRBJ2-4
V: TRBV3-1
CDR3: CASSQESGRVAKNIQYF

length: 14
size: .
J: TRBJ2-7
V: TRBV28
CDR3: CASLPSDRAHEQYF

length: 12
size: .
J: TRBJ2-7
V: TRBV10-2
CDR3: CASRQGDYEQYF

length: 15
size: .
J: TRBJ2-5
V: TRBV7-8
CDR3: CASSLGRVGGETQYF

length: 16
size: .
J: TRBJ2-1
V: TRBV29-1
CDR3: CSVDPWEESSYNEQFF